Described below is a single T cell receptor beta chain sequence and its context. This sample is drawn from a study of blood T cell repertoires in COVID-19. The overall study: Italy, Spain and the United States were the sources of the convalescent and acute COVID-19 samples. Sample material is recorded as cDNA or gDNA derived from T cells, B-cell-depleted T cells, or PBMCs.

Enrollment of patients from Seattle took place during active infection, with longitudinal follow-up. Produced via immunoSEQ multiplex PCR; TCRdb's table is partial and in-frame only. The sample lists hundreds of thousands of clones, roughly nine tenths seen once, with around 3% in the top ten. This receptor was identified in a woman aged 25 to 45 with COVID-19, enrolled during active disease. The specimen was peripheral blood.

CDR3 DNA sequence: TGTGCCACCAGCATGGGGGGACTAGCGGGAGGAGGAGAGCAGTTCTTC. As protein: CATSMGGLAGGGEQFF. V gene TRBV15 combines with J gene TRBJ2-1; 15 bases agree with TRBD2. The trim removed 4 bases at V and 10 bases at J, leaving 8 bases unmatched. The CDR3 spans 16 residues. Germline CDR1 is LNHNV and CDR2 is YYDKDF (reference sequence). Combining the CDR3 with reference TRBV15 and TRBJ2-1 gives the whole variable domain DAMVIQNPRYQVTQFGKPVTLSCSQTLNHNVMYWYQQKSSQAPKLLFHYYDKDFNNEADTPDNFQSRRPNTSFCFLDIRSPGLGDTAMYLCATSMGGLAGGGEQFFGPGTRLTVL.